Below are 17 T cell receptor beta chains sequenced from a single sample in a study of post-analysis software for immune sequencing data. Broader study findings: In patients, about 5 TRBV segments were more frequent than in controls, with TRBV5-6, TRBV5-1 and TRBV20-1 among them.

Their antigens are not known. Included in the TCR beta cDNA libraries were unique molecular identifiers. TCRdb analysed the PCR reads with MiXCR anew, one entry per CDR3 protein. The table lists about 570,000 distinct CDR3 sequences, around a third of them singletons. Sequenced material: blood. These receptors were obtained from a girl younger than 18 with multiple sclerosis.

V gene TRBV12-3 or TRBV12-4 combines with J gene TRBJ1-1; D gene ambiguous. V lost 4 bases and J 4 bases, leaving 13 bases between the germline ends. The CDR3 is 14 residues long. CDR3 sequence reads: CASSSPPSTTEAFF. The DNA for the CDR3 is TGTGCCAGCAGTTCCCCTCCAAGTACCACTGAAGCTTTCTTT.

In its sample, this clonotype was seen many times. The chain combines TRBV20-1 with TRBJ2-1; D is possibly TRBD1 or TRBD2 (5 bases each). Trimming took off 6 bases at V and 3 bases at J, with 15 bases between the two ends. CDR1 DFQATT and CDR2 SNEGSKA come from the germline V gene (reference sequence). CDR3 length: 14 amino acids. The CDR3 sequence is CSAKLGTLYNEQFF. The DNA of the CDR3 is TGCAGTGCCAAACTCGGGACCCTCTACAATGAGCAGTTCTTC.

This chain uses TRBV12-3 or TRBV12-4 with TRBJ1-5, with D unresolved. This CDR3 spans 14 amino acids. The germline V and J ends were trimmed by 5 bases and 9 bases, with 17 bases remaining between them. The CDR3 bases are TGTGCCAGCAGTCGAGAAGACGCATATCGGCCCCAGCATTTT. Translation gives CASSREDAYRPQHF.

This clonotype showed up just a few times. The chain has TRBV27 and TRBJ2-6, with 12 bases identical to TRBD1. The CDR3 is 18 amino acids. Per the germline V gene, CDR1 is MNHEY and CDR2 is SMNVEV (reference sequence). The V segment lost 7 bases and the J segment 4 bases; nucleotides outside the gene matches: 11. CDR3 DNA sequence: TGTGCCAGCAAACGAACGGGACAGGGGGCGCGCGGGGCCAACGTCCTGACTTTC. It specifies CASKRTGQGARGANVLTF.

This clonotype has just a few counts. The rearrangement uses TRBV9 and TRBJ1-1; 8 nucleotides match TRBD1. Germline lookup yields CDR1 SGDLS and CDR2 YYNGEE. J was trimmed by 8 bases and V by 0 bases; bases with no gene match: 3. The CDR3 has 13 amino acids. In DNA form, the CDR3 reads TGTGCCAGCAGCGTAGAGCAGGGGGCGGAAGCTTTCTTT. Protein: CASSVEQGAEAFF.

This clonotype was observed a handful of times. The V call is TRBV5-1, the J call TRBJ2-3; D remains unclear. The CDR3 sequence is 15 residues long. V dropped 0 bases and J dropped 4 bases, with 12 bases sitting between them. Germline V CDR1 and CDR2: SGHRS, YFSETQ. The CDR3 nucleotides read TGCGCCAGCAGCTTGGAGGATACGCGCGCAGATACGCAGTATTTT. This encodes CASSLEDTRADTQYF.

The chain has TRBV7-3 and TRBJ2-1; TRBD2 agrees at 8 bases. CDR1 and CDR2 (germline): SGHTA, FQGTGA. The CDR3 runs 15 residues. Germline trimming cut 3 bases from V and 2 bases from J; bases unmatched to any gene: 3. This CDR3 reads CASSFIAGTYNEQFF. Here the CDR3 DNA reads TGTGCCAGCAGCTTTATAGCGGGGACCTACAATGAGCAGTTCTTC. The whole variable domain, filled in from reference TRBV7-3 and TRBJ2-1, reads GAGVSQTPSNKVTEKGKYVELRCDPISGHTALYWYRQSLGQGPEFLIYFQGTGAADDSGLPNDRFFAVRPEGSVSTLKIQRTERGDSAVYLCASSFIAGTYNEQFFGPGTRLTVL.

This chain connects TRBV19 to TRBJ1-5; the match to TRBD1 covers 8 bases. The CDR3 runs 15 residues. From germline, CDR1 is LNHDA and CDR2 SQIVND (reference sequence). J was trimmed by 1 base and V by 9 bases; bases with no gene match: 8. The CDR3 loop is CASTVGQGSNQPQHF. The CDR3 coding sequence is TGTGCCAGCACCGTCGGACAGGGAAGCAATCAGCCCCAGCATTTT.

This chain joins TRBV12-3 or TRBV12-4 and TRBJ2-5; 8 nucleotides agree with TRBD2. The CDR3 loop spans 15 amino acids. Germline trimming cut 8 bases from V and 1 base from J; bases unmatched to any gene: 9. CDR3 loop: CASVGGGPFQETQYF. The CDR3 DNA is TGTGCCAGCGTCGGGGGGGGGCCATTCCAAGAGACCCAGTACTTC.

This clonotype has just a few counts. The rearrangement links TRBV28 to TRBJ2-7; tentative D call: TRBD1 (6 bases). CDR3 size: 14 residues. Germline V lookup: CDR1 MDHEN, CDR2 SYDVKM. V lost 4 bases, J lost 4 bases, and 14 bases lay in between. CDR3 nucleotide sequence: TGTGCCAGCAGTTCTTGGGACAATGCGTACGAGCAGTACTTC. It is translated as CASSSWDNAYEQYF.

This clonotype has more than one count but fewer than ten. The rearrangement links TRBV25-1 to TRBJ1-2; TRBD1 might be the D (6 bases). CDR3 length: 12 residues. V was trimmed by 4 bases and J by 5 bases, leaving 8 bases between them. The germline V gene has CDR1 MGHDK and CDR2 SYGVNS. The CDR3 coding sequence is TGTGCCAGCAGTGGGGGGGCTTATGGCTACACCTTC. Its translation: CASSGGAYGYTF.

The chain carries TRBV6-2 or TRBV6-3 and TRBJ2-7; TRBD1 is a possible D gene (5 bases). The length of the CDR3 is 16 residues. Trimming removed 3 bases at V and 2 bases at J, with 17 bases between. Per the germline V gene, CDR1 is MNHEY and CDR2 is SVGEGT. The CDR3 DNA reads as TGTGCCAGCAGTTATGGTGAAAGGACACAACCCTACGAGCAGTACTTC. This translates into CASSYGERTQPYEQYF.

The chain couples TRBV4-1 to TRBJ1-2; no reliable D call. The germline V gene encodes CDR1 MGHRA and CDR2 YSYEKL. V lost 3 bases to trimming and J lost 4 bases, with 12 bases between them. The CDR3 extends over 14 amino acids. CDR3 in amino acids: CASSQIVLIYGYTF. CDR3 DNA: TGCGCCAGCAGCCAGATAGTGCTTATCTATGGCTACACCTTC.

This CDR3 is CASSDGGTENIQYF. The CDR3 nucleotides are TGTGCCAGCAGCGATGGGGGGACAGAAAACATTCAGTACTTC. This chain uses TRBV2 with TRBJ2-4; TRBD1 is a possible D gene (7 bases). From germline, CDR1 is SNHLY and CDR2 FYNNEI. The germline V and J ends were trimmed by 6 bases and 5 bases, with 14 bases remaining between them. The CDR3 has 14 amino acids. Variable domain in full (rest from reference TRBV2 and TRBJ2-4): EPEVTQTPSHQVTQMGQEVILRCVPISNHLYFYWYRQILGQKVEFLVSFYNNEISEKSEIFDDQFSVERPDGSNFTLKIRSTKLEDSAMYFCASSDGGTENIQYFGAGTRLSVL.

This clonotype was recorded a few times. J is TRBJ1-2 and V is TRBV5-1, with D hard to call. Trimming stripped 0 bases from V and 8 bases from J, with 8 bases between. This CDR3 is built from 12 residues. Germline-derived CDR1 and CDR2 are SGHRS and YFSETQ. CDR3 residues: CASSLDEWGYTF. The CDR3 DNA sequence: TGCGCCAGCAGCTTGGATGAATGGGGCTACACCTTC.

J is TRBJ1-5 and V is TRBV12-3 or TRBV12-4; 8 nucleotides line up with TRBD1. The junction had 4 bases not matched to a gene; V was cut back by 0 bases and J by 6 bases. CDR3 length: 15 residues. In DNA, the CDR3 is TGTGCCAGCAGTTTAGCGGCAGGGGGCGGTCAGCCCCAGCATTTT. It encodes CASSLAAGGGQPQHF.

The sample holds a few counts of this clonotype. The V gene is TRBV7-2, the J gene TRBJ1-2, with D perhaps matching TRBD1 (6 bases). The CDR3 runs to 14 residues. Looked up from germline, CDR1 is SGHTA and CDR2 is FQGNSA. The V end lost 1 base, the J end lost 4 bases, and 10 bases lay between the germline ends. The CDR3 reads CASSLDGGRYGYTF. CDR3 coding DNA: TGTGCCAGCAGCTTAGACGGGGGCCGCTATGGCTACACCTTC.